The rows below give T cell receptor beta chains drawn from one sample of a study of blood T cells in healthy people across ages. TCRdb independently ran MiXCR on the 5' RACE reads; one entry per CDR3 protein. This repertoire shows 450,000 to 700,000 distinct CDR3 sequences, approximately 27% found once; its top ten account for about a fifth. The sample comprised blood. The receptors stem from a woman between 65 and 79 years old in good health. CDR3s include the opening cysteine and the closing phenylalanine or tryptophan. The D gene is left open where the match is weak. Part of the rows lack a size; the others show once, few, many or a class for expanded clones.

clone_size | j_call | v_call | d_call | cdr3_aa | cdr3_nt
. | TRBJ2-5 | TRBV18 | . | CASSPRVHNREETQYF | TGTGCCAGCTCACCCCGGGTCCACAACCGTGAAGAGACCCAGTACTTC
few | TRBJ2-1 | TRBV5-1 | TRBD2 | CASGLSGGGASYNEQFF | TGCGCCAGCGGACTCTCGGGCGGGGGGGCGTCCTACAATGAGCAGTTCTTC
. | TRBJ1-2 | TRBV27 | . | CASRKEGSGGYGYTF | TGTGCCAGCAGGAAGGAGGGGTCCGGAGGCTATGGCTACACCTTC
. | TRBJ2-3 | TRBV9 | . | CASSVSSIADTQYF | TGTGCCAGCAGCGTTTCTAGCATTGCGGATACGCAGTATTTT
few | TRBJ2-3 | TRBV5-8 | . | CASSLIRDTQYF | TGTGCCAGCAGCTTGATACGAGATACGCAGTATTTT
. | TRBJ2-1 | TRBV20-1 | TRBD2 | CSAWGGGASYNEQFF | TGCAGTGCATGGGGCGGGGGGGCCTCCTACAATGAGCAGTTCTTC
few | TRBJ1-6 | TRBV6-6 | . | CAGAEGSYNSPLHF | TGTGCCGGAGCGGAGGGCTCCTATAATTCACCCCTCCACTTT
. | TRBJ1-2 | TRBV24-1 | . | CATSDSGLNHGYTF | TGTGCCACCAGTGATTCCGGTCTTAACCATGGCTACACCTTC
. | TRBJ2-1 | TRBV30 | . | CAWSRLLYNEQFF | TGTGCCTGGAGTAGACTCCTTTACAATGAGCAGTTCTTC
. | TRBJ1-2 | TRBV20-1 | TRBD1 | CSARKGQGNYGYTF | TGCAGTGCTCGAAAAGGACAGGGAAACTATGGCTACACCTTC
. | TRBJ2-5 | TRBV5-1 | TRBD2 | CASSPSSGGQTQYF | TGCGCCAGCTCCCCTTCTAGCGGGGGTCAGACCCAGTACTTC
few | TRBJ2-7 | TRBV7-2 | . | CASSSPSRGHYEQYF | TGTGCCAGCAGCTCCCCCTCGCGGGGGCACTACGAGCAGTACTTC
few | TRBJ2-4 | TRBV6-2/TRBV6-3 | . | CASSEQSGLGNIQYF | TGTGCCAGCAGTGAACAGTCAGGATTGGGAAACATTCAGTACTTC
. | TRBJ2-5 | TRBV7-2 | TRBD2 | CASSSRRSGGGETQYF | TGTGCCAGCAGCTCCAGGCGTAGCGGGGGCGGTGAGACCCAGTACTTC
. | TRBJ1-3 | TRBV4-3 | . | CASSQDGRTIYF | TGCGCCAGCAGCCAAGATGGGAGGACCATATATTTT
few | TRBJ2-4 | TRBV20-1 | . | CSARDSGGENIQYF | TGCAGTGCTAGAGATTCAGGCGGAGAAAACATTCAGTACTTC
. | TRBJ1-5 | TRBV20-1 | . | CSARGREVGNQPQHF | TGCAGTGCTAGAGGCAGGGAGGTTGGCAATCAGCCCCAGCATTTT
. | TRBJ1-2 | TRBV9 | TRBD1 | CASSARQGNRGYTF | TGTGCCAGCAGCGCCCGACAGGGAAATCGCGGCTACACCTTC
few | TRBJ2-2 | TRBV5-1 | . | CASSLMTGNTGELFF | TGCGCCAGCAGCTTGATGACAGGGAACACCGGGGAGCTGTTTTTT
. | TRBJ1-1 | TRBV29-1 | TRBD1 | CSVGQGATAEAFF | TGCAGCGTCGGACAGGGGGCGACCGCTGAAGCTTTCTTT
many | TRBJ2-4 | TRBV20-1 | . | CSASVGLQLKNIQYF | TGCAGTGCTAGTGTGGGATTACAGCTCAAAAACATTCAGTACTTC
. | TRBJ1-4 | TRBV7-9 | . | CASSLTPQALYEKLFF | TGTGCCAGCAGCTTAACGCCTCAGGCATTGTATGAAAAACTGTTTTTT
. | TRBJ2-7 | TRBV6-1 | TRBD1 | CASMSHPGQGYEQYF | TGTGCCAGCATGAGTCATCCGGGACAGGGCTACGAGCAGTACTTC
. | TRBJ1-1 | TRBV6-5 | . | CASSYSFTVNTEAFF | TGTGCCAGCAGTTACTCCTTCACAGTGAACACTGAAGCTTTCTTT
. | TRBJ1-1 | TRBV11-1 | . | CASSLRRANTEAFF | TGTGCCAGCAGCTTGCGAAGAGCGAACACTGAAGCTTTCTTT
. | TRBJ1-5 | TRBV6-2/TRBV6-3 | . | CASSQGLKKSNQPQHF | TGTGCCAGCAGTCAAGGACTAAAAAAGAGCAATCAGCCCCAGCATTTT
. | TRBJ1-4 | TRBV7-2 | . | CAGSNPNEKLFF | TGTGCCGGCAGCAACCCAAATGAAAAACTGTTTTTT
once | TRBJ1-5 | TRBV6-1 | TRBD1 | CASSLGQGGLYSNQPQHF | TGTGCCAGCAGTCTAGGACAGGGGGGCCTGTATAGCAATCAGCCCCAGCATTTT
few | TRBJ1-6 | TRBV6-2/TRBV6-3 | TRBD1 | CASSSKDRVASPLHF | TGTGCCAGCAGTTCCAAGGACAGGGTGGCCTCACCCCTCCACTTT
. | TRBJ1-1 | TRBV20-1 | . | CSARPGPEGAFF | TGCAGTGCTAGACCGGGACCAGAGGGTGCTTTCTTT
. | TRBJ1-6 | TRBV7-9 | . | CASSLVSVNSPLHF | TGTGCCAGCAGCTTAGTTTCGGTTAATTCACCCCTCCACTTT
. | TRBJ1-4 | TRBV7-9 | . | CASSLGGPRRTNEKLFF | TGTGCCAGCAGCTTAGGCGGCCCCCGCAGAACTAATGAAAAACTGTTTTTT
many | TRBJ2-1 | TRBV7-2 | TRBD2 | CASSLGRGGNNEQFF | TGTGCCAGCAGCTTAGGTCGGGGGGGCAACAATGAGCAGTTCTTC
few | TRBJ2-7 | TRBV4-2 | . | CASSQEAGAVYEQYF | TGTGCCAGCAGCCAAGAGGCAGGAGCCGTCTACGAGCAGTACTTC
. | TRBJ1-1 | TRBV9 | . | CASSVTASSTEAFF | TGTGCCAGCAGCGTAACGGCCTCGAGCACTGAAGCTTTCTTT
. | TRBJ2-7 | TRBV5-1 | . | CASSGGIGDLHEQYF | TGCGCCAGCAGTGGGGGTATAGGGGACCTCCACGAGCAGTACTTC
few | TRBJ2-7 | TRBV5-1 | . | CASRLEGPNRASYEQCF | TGCGCCAGCAGACTAGAGGGGCCCAACCGAGCTTCCTACGAGCAGTGCTTC
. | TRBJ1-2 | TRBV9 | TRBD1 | CASSAGTDYYGYTF | TGTGCCAGCAGCGCGGGGACAGACTACTATGGCTACACCTTC
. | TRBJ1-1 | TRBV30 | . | CAWNPGTLTEAFF | TGTGCCTGGAACCCCGGGACACTCACTGAAGCTTTCTTT
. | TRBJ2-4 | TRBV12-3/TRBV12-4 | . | CASSYGLAKNIQYF | TGTGCCAGCAGTTATGGACTAGCCAAAAACATTCAGTACTTC
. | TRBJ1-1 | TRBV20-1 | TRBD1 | CRSKGANTEAFF | TGCAGATCCAAGGGGGCGAACACTGAAGCTTTCTTT
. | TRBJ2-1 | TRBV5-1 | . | CASSAYNRGSYNEQFF | TGCGCCAGCAGCGCCTATAACAGAGGGAGCTACAATGAGCAGTTCTTC
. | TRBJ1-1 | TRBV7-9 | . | CPSSLIQRRSWNTEAFF | TGTCCCAGCAGTTTAATACAGAGGCGGTCCTGGAACACTGAAGCTTTCTTT
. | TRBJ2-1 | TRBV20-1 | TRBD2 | CSAPHPSGGSYNEQFF | TGCAGTGCCCCCCACCCTAGCGGGGGCTCCTACAATGAGCAGTTCTTC
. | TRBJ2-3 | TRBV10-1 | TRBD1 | CASSRTGAGTDTQYF | TGCGCCAGCAGCCGGACAGGCGCAGGCACAGATACGCAGTATTTT
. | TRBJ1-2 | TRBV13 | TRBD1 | CASSSTGGNNYGNTF | TGTGCCAGCAGCTCAACAGGGGGCAATAACTATGGCAACACCTTC